The present T cell receptor beta chain was sequenced within a study of blood T cell repertoires in COVID-19. Looking at the study overall: PBMCs, B-cell-depleted T cells, or T cells were the source of the cDNA or gDNA that made up the material.

V was clipped by 4 bases and J by 4 bases, with 14 bases between them. CDR1 and CDR2 (germline): SGHTS, YDEGEE. CDR3 length: 15 amino acids. In the original processing: Reference gene primer amplification in the assay estimated nucleated cell counts. Generated by immunoSEQ multiplex PCR, the TCRdb table keeps only in-frame clones and is missing some. The V and J calls and the clone size are those of that table, but D and trimming were determined from the DNA. Here the sample spans over 200,000 clones, 70% to 90% being singletons. The receptor comes from a middle-aged man with acute or convalescent COVID-19. The source material was peripheral blood. J is TRBJ1-4 and V is TRBV5-8; tentative D call: TRBD1 (5 bases). The CDR3 protein is CASSRHDSNNEKLFF. The CDR3 coding sequence is TGTGCCAGCAGCCGACATGACAGCAATAATGAAAAACTGTTTTTT.